These 21 T cell receptor beta chains share one sample of origin, sequenced in a study of cytomegalovirus exposure and HLA in healthy donors. The PCR contained 60 Vbeta and 13 Jbeta primers. Generated by immunoSEQ multiplex PCR, the TCRdb table keeps only in-frame clones and is missing some. Found here are more than 100,000 clones, 70% to 80% of them singletons; the top ten hold about 1.8%. The specimen sequenced was PBMCs. Every receptor here comes from a female donor in good health and CMV-seropositive.

The CDR3 is CASSPGEEGNTIYF. The CDR3 DNA reads TGCGCCAGCAGCCCCGGAGAAGAGGGAAACACCATATATTTT. The chain is built from TRBV5-1 and TRBJ1-3; unclear D gene. From germline, CDR1 is SGHRS and CDR2 YFSETQ. The ends were cut back, 4 bases at V and 4 bases at J, with 12 bases in the middle. This CDR3 spans 14 amino acids. The whole variable domain, remainder taken from reference TRBV5-1 and TRBJ1-3, is KAGVTQTPRYLIKTRGQQVTLSCSPISGHRSVSWYQQTPGQGLQFLFEYFSETQRNKGNFPGRFSGRQFSNSRSEMNVSTLELGDSALYLCASSPGEEGNTIYFGEGSWLTVV.

CDR3 residues: CASSPLGLAGGNEQFF. CDR3 DNA: TGTGCCAGCTCACCACTTGGACTAGCGGGAGGCAATGAGCAGTTCTTC. The J gene is TRBJ2-1, the V gene TRBV18; 14 bases are shared with TRBD2. Trimming removed 1 base from V and 6 bases from J; junction bases left unmatched: 2. This CDR3 has 16 amino acids. Per the germline V gene, CDR1 is KGHSH and CDR2 is LQKENI.

This chain joins TRBV7-7 and TRBJ2-5; 8 bases are a match to TRBD1. Germline lookup yields CDR1 SSHAT and CDR2 FNYEAQ (reference sequence). The CDR3 runs 15 residues. V was clipped by 7 bases and J by 5 bases; unmatched bases: 12. The CDR3: CASKVGTGGGETQYF. The CDR3 region has the DNA TGTGCCAGCAAGGTGGGGACAGGCGGAGGGGAGACCCAGTACTTC.

The V gene is TRBV27, the J gene TRBJ1-2, with no clear D. CDR1 is MNHEY and CDR2 is SMNVEV in the germline V gene (reference sequence). V was cut by 6 bases and J by 1 base, with 9 bases left in between. This CDR3 is built from 13 residues. CDR3 sequence: CASRQNNNYGYTF. The CDR3 DNA reads as TGTGCCAGCAGACAGAACAATAACTATGGCTACACCTTC.

The V call is TRBV19, the J call TRBJ2-1, with a tentative D call TRBD2 (6 bases). Germline V gene lookup returns CDR1 LNHDA and CDR2 SQIVND (reference sequence). The CDR3 loop spans 12 amino acids. Trimming took off 3 bases at V and 6 bases at J, with 6 bases between the two ends. The CDR3 bases are TGTGCCAGTAGTATGGGAGGCAATGAGCAGTTCTTC. This encodes CASSMGGNEQFF.

To note about this clone: At the DNA level, this CDR3 is encoded by other sequences in the same sample as well. The chain employs TRBV28 and TRBJ1-6; possibly TRBD1 for D (6 bases). The germline V and J ends were trimmed by 7 bases and 9 bases, with 13 bases remaining between them. Germline loops: CDR1 MDHEN, CDR2 SYDVKM. This CDR3 is built from 13 residues. Here the CDR3 reads CASTPGQPSPLHF. The CDR3 nucleotides are TGTGCCAGCACACCTGGACAGCCTTCACCCCTCCACTTT.

The V and J genes are TRBV5-6 and TRBJ2-3; unclear D gene. Looked up from germline, CDR1 is SGHDT and CDR2 is YYEEEE. Trimming pared 2 bases from V and 1 base from J, leaving 5 bases between. The CDR3 is 13 residues long. This CDR3 reads CASSFTGTDTQYF. CDR3 coding DNA: TGTGCCAGCAGCTTTACTGGCACAGATACGCAGTATTTT.

This clone was observed a few times. V is TRBV6-1 and J is TRBJ1-1, with 10 bases identical to TRBD1. Unmatched junction bases numbered 0, after V lost 1 base and J lost 4 bases. This CDR3 comprises 14 residues. Germline loops: CDR1 MNHNS, CDR2 SASEGT. In DNA, the CDR3 is TGTGCCAGCAGTGAAGGGACAGGGGGCACTGAAGCTTTCTTT. Translation: CASSEGTGGTEAFF.

This chain uses TRBV7-9 with TRBJ1-1, with unresolved D. There are 14 residues in the CDR3. V gave up 2 bases and J gave up 2 bases, with 9 bases separating them. CDR1 is SEHNR and CDR2 is FQNEAQ in the germline V gene (reference sequence). CDR3 nucleotide sequence: TGTGCCAGCAGCTTAACTAGCTTTAACACTGAAGCTTTCTTT. Translated, it gives CASSLTSFNTEAFF.

This chain links TRBV4-1 with TRBJ2-3, with 11 bases matching TRBD2. CDR3 length equals 18 residues. Germline trimming cut 0 bases from V and 8 bases from J; bases unmatched to any gene: 13. Germline V lookup: CDR1 MGHRA, CDR2 YSYEKL. Written as DNA, the CDR3 is TGCGCCAGCAGCCAAGAGCCCCTCACTAGCGGGGGAGCTTCTACGCAGTATTTT. Its protein is CASSQEPLTSGGASTQYF.

This clone was counted a few times. The V and J genes are TRBV4-2 and TRBJ2-7, with a tentative D call TRBD1 (5 bases). Germline-derived CDR1 and CDR2 are LGHNA and YNFKEQ. V shed 4 bases and J shed 2 bases, with 18 bases lying between them. The CDR3 extends over 16 amino acids. The CDR3 region is CASSLGREQEAYEQYF. The CDR3 DNA is TGTGCCAGCAGCCTCGGGCGTGAACAGGAAGCCTACGAGCAGTACTTC.

The gene calls are TRBV14 and TRBJ2-5, with 10 bases identical to TRBD1. The trim removed 3 bases at V and 2 bases at J, leaving 3 bases unmatched. The CDR3 is made up of 15 amino acids. CDR1 SGHDN and CDR2 FVKESK come from the germline V gene. In nucleotides, the CDR3 is TGTGCCAGCAGCCAGGGACAGGGGTGGCAAGAGACCCAGTACTTC. Its protein is CASSQGQGWQETQYF.

This clone was seen just once. The rearrangement links TRBV19 to TRBJ2-1; TRBD2 matches at 9 bases. In germline, CDR1 is LNHDA, CDR2 SQIVND (reference sequence). V trimming: 3 bases; J trimming: 2 bases; junction bases outside the gene matches: 5. The CDR3 runs to 16 residues. For the CDR3, the DNA is TGTGCCAGTAGTATTGGTGGCGGGGGGGCCTACAATGAGCAGTTCTTC. Translating it yields CASSIGGGGAYNEQFF.

The sample holds one count of this clone. The gene calls are TRBV4-2 and TRBJ2-1, with D hard to call. There are 17 residues in the CDR3. Germline V lookup: CDR1 LGHNA, CDR2 YNFKEQ. The V end was cut by 0 bases, the J end by 5 bases, with 17 bases between. DNA for the CDR3: TGTGCCAGCAGCCAAGACAATAGCCCCAATAGTGACAATGAGCAGTTCTTC. Protein: CASSQDNSPNSDNEQFF.

This chain's CDR3 is CASSIGAGNQPQHF. In DNA, the CDR3 is TGTGCCAGTAGTATAGGGGCGGGGAATCAGCCCCAGCATTTT. This chain connects TRBV19 to TRBJ1-5; D unclear. This CDR3 has 14 amino acids. The germline V gene has CDR1 LNHDA and CDR2 SQIVND (reference sequence). V lost 1 base, J lost 4 bases, and 8 bases lay in between.

The chain joins TRBV13 to TRBJ1-5; D might be TRBD1 (5 bases). Germline lookup yields CDR1 PRHDT and CDR2 FYEKMQ (reference sequence). The CDR3 is 15 residues long. V was clipped by 5 bases and J by 2 bases, with 13 bases between them. In DNA, the CDR3 is TGTGCCAGCAGCCGGGGGGGGGTGGGCAATCAGCCCCAGCATTTT. Residues: CASSRGGVGNQPQHF.

The CDR3 here is CASSFSLAGVTEQYF. The CDR3 DNA follows: TGTGCCAGCAGTTTCTCTCTAGCGGGAGTGACCGAGCAGTACTTC. The genes are TRBV28 and TRBJ2-7, with 10 bases lining up with TRBD2. The CDR3 sequence is 15 residues long. V gave up 3 bases and J gave up 6 bases; unmatched junction bases: 8. Germline CDR1 reads MDHEN; CDR2 reads SYDVKM.

The chain carries TRBV7-9 and TRBJ2-4; D gene ambiguous. Trimming cost V 1 base and J 0 bases, with 4 bases left between them. The CDR3 has 14 residues. The germline gives CDR1 SEHNR, CDR2 FQNEAQ (reference sequence). CDR3 region: CASSLGLAKNIQYF. The CDR3 nucleotides read TGTGCCAGCAGCTTAGGACTAGCCAAAAACATTCAGTACTTC. Full variable domain (missing parts from reference TRBV7-9 and TRBJ2-4): DTGVSQNPRHKITKRGQNVTFRCDPISEHNRLYWYRQTLGQGPEFLTYFQNEAQLEKSRLLSDRFSAERPKGSFSTLEIQRTEQGDSAMYLCASSLGLAKNIQYFGAGTRLSVL.

The chain joins TRBV27 to TRBJ2-3; tentative D call: TRBD1 (5 bases). The germline CDR1 and CDR2 sequences are MNHEY and SMNVEV (reference sequence). V lost 3 bases and J 5 bases, leaving 12 bases between the germline ends. This CDR3 has 14 residues. The DNA for the CDR3 is TGTGCCAGCAGTTTTCAGGGTGGGATAGATACGCAGTATTTT. Translated, it gives CASSFQGGIDTQYF.

This clone occurred a few times. CDR3: CASSSRLAGGGETQYF. For the CDR3, the DNA is TGTGCCAGCAGCTCGAGACTAGCGGGGGGGGGAGAGACCCAGTACTTC. The chain employs TRBV11-2 and TRBJ2-5, with TRBD2 identical over 14 bases. Germline V lookup: CDR1 SGHAT, CDR2 FQNNGV. J gave up 4 bases and V 4 bases, and 5 bases lay outside the gene matches. The CDR3 runs 16 residues.

V and J are TRBV6-5 and TRBJ1-2; D is undetermined. The CDR3 sequence is 13 residues long. Germline V gives CDR1 MNHEY, CDR2 SVGAGI. Trimming pared 7 bases from V and 7 bases from J, leaving 16 bases between. The CDR3 nucleotides are TGTGCCAGCACTTTGAGACCTGGCGGTGGCTACACCTTC. This codes for CASTLRPGGGYTF.